Listed below are T cell receptor beta chains from one sample, sequenced in a study of brain metastases from non-small cell lung cancer. The protocol was immunoSEQ multiplex PCR, while the TCRdb copy is restricted to in-frame clones and leaves out a portion. The sample contains some 4,000 clones, roughly 90% of which appear only once. Sequencing was done on a sample of primary lung tumor tissue. The origin of the receptors is a donor aged 40 or older with non-small cell lung cancer. The CDR3 runs from the conserved cysteine through the conserved F or W. D genes are given only for firm matches. For some rows the clone size is stated as once, few or many, or as a class when expanded; others skip it.

j_call: TRBJ2-1; v_call: TRBV11-3; d_call: -; clone_size: -; cdr3_aa: CASSSRDSDYNEQFF; cdr3_nt: TGTGCCAGCAGCTCTAGGGACTCTGACTACAATGAGCAGTTCTTC
j_call: TRBJ1-1; v_call: TRBV7-2; d_call: -; clone_size: -; cdr3_aa: CASSLGRNTEAFF; cdr3_nt: TGTGCCAGCAGCTTAGGGCGGAACACTGAAGCTTTCTTT
j_call: TRBJ2-1; v_call: TRBV5-6; d_call: TRBD2; clone_size: -; cdr3_aa: CASSRAGLAGNEQFF; cdr3_nt: TGTGCCAGCAGCCGGGCCGGACTAGCGGGGAATGAGCAGTTCTTC
j_call: TRBJ2-3; v_call: TRBV13; d_call: -; clone_size: -; cdr3_aa: CASSFSLEVDTQYF; cdr3_nt: TGTGCCAGCAGCTTTTCTCTTGAGGTAGATACGCAGTATTTT
j_call: TRBJ1-1; v_call: TRBV5-4; d_call: TRBD1; clone_size: -; cdr3_aa: CASSSGGGDRETEAFF; cdr3_nt: TGTGCCAGCAGCTCCGGCGGGGGGGACAGGGAGACTGAAGCTTTCTTT
j_call: TRBJ2-3; v_call: TRBV5-6; d_call: TRBD2; clone_size: -; cdr3_aa: CASSLRTSGGTDTQYF; cdr3_nt: TGTGCCAGCAGCTTGAGAACTAGCGGGGGCACAGATACGCAGTATTTT
j_call: TRBJ2-7; v_call: TRBV2; d_call: -; clone_size: -; cdr3_aa: CASGIQGISYEQYF; cdr3_nt: TGTGCCAGCGGGATACAGGGAATCTCCTACGAGCAGTACTTC
j_call: TRBJ1-1; v_call: TRBV10-3; d_call: -; clone_size: -; cdr3_aa: CAITGNLGNTEAFF; cdr3_nt: TGTGCCATCACAGGGAATCTGGGGAATACTGAAGCTTTCTTT
j_call: TRBJ1-2; v_call: TRBV7-9; d_call: -; clone_size: -; cdr3_aa: CASSLAGDLVYYGYTF; cdr3_nt: TGTGCCAGCAGCTTAGCCGGGGACCTCGTATATTATGGCTACACCTTC
j_call: TRBJ1-2; v_call: TRBV4-1; d_call: -; clone_size: -; cdr3_aa: CASSQGGGVGYTF; cdr3_nt: TGCGCCAGCAGCCAAGGAGGAGGGGTTGGCTACACCTTC
j_call: TRBJ2-7; v_call: TRBV15; d_call: TRBD1; clone_size: -; cdr3_aa: CATSRDGTGGYEQYF; cdr3_nt: TGTGCCACCAGCAGAGATGGGACAGGGGGCTACGAGCAGTACTTC
j_call: TRBJ1-1; v_call: TRBV29-1; d_call: -; clone_size: few; cdr3_aa: CSVVTGSPGTEAFF; cdr3_nt: TGCAGCGTCGTAACAGGATCCCCCGGCACTGAAGCTTTCTTT
j_call: TRBJ1-2; v_call: TRBV7-8; d_call: TRBD1; clone_size: -; cdr3_aa: CASSPGQNYGYTF; cdr3_nt: TGTGCCAGCAGCCCGGGACAGAACTATGGCTACACCTTC
j_call: TRBJ2-2; v_call: TRBV19; d_call: -; clone_size: few; cdr3_aa: CASSTPFNTGELFF; cdr3_nt: TGTGCCAGTAGTACGCCCTTTAACACCGGGGAGCTGTTTTTT
j_call: TRBJ2-7; v_call: TRBV7-2; d_call: -; clone_size: -; cdr3_aa: CASSLADTLDEQYF; cdr3_nt: TGTGCCAGCAGCTTAGCGGACACTTTGGACGAGCAGTACTTC
j_call: TRBJ1-1; v_call: TRBV13; d_call: TRBD1; clone_size: -; cdr3_aa: CAGSLRTGGGEAFF; cdr3_nt: TGTGCCGGCAGCTTACGTACAGGGGGAGGTGAAGCTTTCTTT
j_call: TRBJ1-1; v_call: TRBV7-3; d_call: -; clone_size: -; cdr3_aa: CASSAQMNTEAFF; cdr3_nt: TGTGCCAGCAGCGCCCAGATGAACACTGAAGCTTTCTTT
j_call: TRBJ1-2; v_call: TRBV12-3/TRBV12-4; d_call: -; clone_size: -; cdr3_aa: CASRPGGEHGYTF; cdr3_nt: TGTGCCAGCAGACCAGGCGGGGAACATGGCTACACCTTC
j_call: TRBJ1-2; v_call: TRBV5-6; d_call: -; clone_size: -; cdr3_aa: CASSLARPYGYTF; cdr3_nt: TGTGCCAGCAGCTTGGCCAGGCCCTATGGCTACACCTTC
j_call: TRBJ2-7; v_call: TRBV5-4; d_call: -; clone_size: -; cdr3_aa: CAVGRGQTYEQYF; cdr3_nt: TGTGCCGTTGGCAGAGGCCAAACCTACGAGCAGTACTTC
j_call: TRBJ1-2; v_call: TRBV4-1; d_call: -; clone_size: -; cdr3_aa: CASSQEERGPGYTF; cdr3_nt: TGCGCCAGCAGCCAAGAGGAGCGGGGTCCTGGCTACACCTTC
j_call: TRBJ2-3; v_call: TRBV7-9; d_call: -; clone_size: -; cdr3_aa: CASAEDTDTQYF; cdr3_nt: TGTGCCAGTGCGGAGGACACAGATACGCAGTATTTT
j_call: TRBJ1-1; v_call: TRBV7-9; d_call: -; clone_size: -; cdr3_aa: CASSWEGVGTEAFF; cdr3_nt: TGTGCCAGCAGCTGGGAGGGGGTAGGGACTGAAGCTTTCTTT
j_call: TRBJ1-2; v_call: TRBV7-6; d_call: TRBD1; clone_size: -; cdr3_aa: CASSSGTGVSYGYTF; cdr3_nt: TGTGCCAGCAGCTCCGGGACAGGGGTCTCCTATGGCTACACCTTC
j_call: TRBJ1-2; v_call: TRBV10-3; d_call: TRBD1; clone_size: -; cdr3_aa: CAISFTPGQGYGYTF; cdr3_nt: TGTGCCATCAGTTTTACGCCGGGACAGGGTTACGGCTACACCTTC
j_call: TRBJ2-7; v_call: TRBV10-3; d_call: TRBD2; clone_size: -; cdr3_aa: CAISESTPSGEQYF; cdr3_nt: TGTGCCATCAGTGAGAGCACCCCTAGCGGAGAGCAGTACTTC
j_call: TRBJ1-1; v_call: TRBV5-1; d_call: -; clone_size: -; cdr3_aa: CASSGGTANTEAFF; cdr3_nt: TGCGCCAGCAGCGGCGGGACCGCTAACACTGAAGCTTTCTTT
j_call: TRBJ2-7; v_call: TRBV6-5; d_call: TRBD2; clone_size: -; cdr3_aa: CASRPLAGVWEQYF; cdr3_nt: TGTGCCAGCAGACCCCTAGCGGGTGTCTGGGAGCAGTACTTC
j_call: TRBJ1-5; v_call: TRBV6-5; d_call: TRBD1; clone_size: -; cdr3_aa: CATTDRGNQPQHF; cdr3_nt: TGTGCCACCACGGACAGGGGGAATCAGCCCCAGCATTTT